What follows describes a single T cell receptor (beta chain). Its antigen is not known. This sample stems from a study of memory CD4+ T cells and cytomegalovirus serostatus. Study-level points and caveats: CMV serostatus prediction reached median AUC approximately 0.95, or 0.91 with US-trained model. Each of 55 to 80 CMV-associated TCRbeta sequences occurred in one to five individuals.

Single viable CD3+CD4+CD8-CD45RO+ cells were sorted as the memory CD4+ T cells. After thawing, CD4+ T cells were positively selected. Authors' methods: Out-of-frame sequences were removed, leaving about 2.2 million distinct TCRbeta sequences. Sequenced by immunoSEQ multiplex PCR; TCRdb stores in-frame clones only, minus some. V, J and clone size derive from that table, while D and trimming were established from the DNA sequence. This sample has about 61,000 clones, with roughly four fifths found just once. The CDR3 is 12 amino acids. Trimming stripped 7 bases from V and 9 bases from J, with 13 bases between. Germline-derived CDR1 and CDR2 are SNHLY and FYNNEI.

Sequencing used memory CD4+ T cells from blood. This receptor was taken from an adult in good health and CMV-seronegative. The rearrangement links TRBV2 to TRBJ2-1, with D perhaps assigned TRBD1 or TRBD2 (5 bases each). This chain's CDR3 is CASTVGVGEQFF. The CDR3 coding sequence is TGTGCCAGCACGGTGGGGGTCGGTGAGCAGTTCTTC.